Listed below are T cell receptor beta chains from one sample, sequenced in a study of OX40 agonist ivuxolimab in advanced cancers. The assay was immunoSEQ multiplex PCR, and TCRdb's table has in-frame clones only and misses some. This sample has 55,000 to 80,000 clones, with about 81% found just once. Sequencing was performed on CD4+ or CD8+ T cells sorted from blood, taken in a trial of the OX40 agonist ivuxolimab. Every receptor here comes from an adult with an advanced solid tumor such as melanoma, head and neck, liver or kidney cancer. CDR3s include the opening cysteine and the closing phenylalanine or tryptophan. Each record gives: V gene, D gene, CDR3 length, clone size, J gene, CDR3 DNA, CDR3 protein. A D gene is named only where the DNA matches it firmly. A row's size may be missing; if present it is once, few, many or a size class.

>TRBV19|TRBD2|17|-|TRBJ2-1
TGTGCCAGTAGTATAGGTGCCAGCGGGGGGGCCAGGAATGAGCAGTTCTTC
CASSIGASGGARNEQFF
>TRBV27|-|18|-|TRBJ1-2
TGTGCCAGCAGTTTTTTTAAATCCGGGACAAGAACTAACTATGGCTACACCTTC
CASSFFKSGTRTNYGYTF
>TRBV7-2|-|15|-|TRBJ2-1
TGTGCCAGCACGAAGGGGGGTCTCTCCTACAATGAGCAGTTCTTC
CASTKGGLSYNEQFF
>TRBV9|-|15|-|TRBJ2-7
TGTGCCAGCAGCGTAGCCCCCGGGACCGGTTACGAGCAGTACTTC
CASSVAPGTGYEQYF
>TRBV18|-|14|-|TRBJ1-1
TGTGCCAGCTCCTTCGGTGGGGGGAACACTGAAGCTTTCTTT
CASSFGGGNTEAFF
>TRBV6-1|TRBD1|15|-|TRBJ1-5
TGTGCCAGCAGTGAAATCGGACAGGGCAATCAGCCCCAGCATTTT
CASSEIGQGNQPQHF
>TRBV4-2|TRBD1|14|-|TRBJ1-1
TGTGCCAGCAGCCAAGGGGACAGGAACACTGAAGCTTTCTTT
CASSQGDRNTEAFF
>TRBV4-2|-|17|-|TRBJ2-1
TGTGCCAGCAGCCAAGCTTCGACGGCGGTGGTCTACAATGAGCAGTTCTTC
CASSQASTAVVYNEQFF
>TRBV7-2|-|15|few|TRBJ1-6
TGTGCCAGCAGCTTGGGACCCCCCTCGGATTCACCCCTCCACTTT
CASSLGPPSDSPLHF
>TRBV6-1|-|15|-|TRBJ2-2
TGTGCCAGCAGTGAGCCGGGACAGAACACCGGGGAGCTGTTTTTT
CASSEPGQNTGELFF
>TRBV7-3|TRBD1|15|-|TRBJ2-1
TGTGCCAGCAGCTTAAGACAGGGGTCCTACAATGAGCAGTTCTTC
CASSLRQGSYNEQFF
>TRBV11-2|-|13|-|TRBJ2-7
TGTGCCAGCAGCTTAGATCAGAGGGCTGGGATGCACTTC
CASSLDQRAGMHF
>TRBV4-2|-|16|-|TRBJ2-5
TGTGCCAGCAGCCCGCTTGGAGAGGGTGGGGGGGAGACCCAGTACTTC
CASSPLGEGGGETQYF
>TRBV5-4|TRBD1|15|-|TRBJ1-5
TGTGCCAGCAGCCGAGGGACAGGGGTTAATCAGCCCCAGCATTTT
CASSRGTGVNQPQHF
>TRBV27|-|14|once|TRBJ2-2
TGTGCCAGCAGTTTCGTTGGGTACACCGGGGAGCTGTTTTTT
CASSFVGYTGELFF
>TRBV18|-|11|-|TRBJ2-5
TGTGCCAGCTCACCATCGGAGACCCAGTACTTC
CASSPSETQYF
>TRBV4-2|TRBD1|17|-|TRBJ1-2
TGTGCCAGCAGCCAAGACTCCCTGGGGACAGGAATCTATGGCTACACCTTC
CASSQDSLGTGIYGYTF
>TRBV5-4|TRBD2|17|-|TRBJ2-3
TGTGCCAGCAGGCTGGGACTAGCGGGAGTCGGTTCAGATACGCAGTATTTT
CASRLGLAGVGSDTQYF
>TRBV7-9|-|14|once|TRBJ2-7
TGTGCCAGCAGCGTCCGGGATTTGATCTACGAGCAGTACTTC
CASSVRDLIYEQYF
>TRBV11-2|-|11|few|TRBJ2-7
TGTGCCAGCAGTCGCGACTACGAGCAGTACTTC
CASSRDYEQYF
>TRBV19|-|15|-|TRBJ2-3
TGTGCCAGTAGTATAGATCGGGGTGTTGGAGATACGCAGTATTTT
CASSIDRGVGDTQYF
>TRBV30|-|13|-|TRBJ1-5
TGTGCCTGGAGTGTAGACGCCAGGCAGCCCCAGCATTTT
CAWSVDARQPQHF
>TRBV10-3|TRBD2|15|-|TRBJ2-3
TGTGCCATCAGTCAAACTAGCGGGAGTACAGATACGCAGTATTTT
CAISQTSGSTDTQYF
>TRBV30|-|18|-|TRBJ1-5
TGTGCCTGGAGTCCCGGGCCTCGATGGAAATATAGCAATCAGCCCCAGCATTTT
CAWSPGPRWKYSNQPQHF
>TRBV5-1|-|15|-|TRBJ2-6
TGCGCCAGCAGCTTCGGAGGCTCTGGGGCCAACGTCCTGACTTTC
CASSFGGSGANVLTF
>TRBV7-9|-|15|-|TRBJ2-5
TGTGCCAGCAGCTTAGAGCTCTTAATAAGGGAGACCCAGTACTTC
CASSLELLIRETQYF
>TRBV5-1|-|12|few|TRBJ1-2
TGCGCCAGCAGCTTGAACAGGGATGGCTACACCTTC
CASSLNRDGYTF
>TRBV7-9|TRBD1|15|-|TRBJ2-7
TGTGCCAGCAGCTCCTGGGACAGACTTACCTACGAGCAGTACTTC
CASSSWDRLTYEQYF
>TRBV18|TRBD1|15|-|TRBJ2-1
TGTGCCAGCTCAGGTCTGGACAGGGTTTACAATGAGCAGTTCTTC
CASSGLDRVYNEQFF
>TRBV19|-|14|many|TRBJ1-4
TGTGCCAGTAGTACGGGGTGGAGTGATGAAAAACTGTTTTTT
CASSTGWSDEKLFF
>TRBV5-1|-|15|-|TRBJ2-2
TGCGCCAGCAAAATGGCGGACGGACTCACCGGGGAGCTGTTTTTT
CASKMADGLTGELFF
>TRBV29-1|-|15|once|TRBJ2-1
TGCAGCGTTGTGTTCGGCACCCGCTCCTACAATGAGCAGTTCTTC
CSVVFGTRSYNEQFF
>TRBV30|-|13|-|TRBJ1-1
TGTGCCTGGAGTGGTAAGCAGAACACTGAAGCTTTCTTT
CAWSGKQNTEAFF
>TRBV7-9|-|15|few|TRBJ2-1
TGTGCCAGCAGCCCGCCGTTTCGCCTAGGAAATGAGCAGTTCTTC
CASSPPFRLGNEQFF
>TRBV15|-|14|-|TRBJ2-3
TGTGCCACCAGCAGAGATAAGAATACAGATACGCAGTATTTT
CATSRDKNTDTQYF
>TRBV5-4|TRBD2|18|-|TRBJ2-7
TGTGCCAGCAGCCAAGATGAGGCATACGGACTAGCGGCATACGAGCAGTACTTC
CASSQDEAYGLAAYEQYF
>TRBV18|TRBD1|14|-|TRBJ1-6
TGTGCCAGCTCACAAGGGACAGATCATTCACCCCTCCACTTT
CASSQGTDHSPLHF
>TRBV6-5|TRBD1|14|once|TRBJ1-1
TGTGCCAGCAGCAAGGGACAGAGGAACACTGAAGCTTTCTTT
CASSKGQRNTEAFF
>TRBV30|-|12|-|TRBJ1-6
TGTGCCTGGTCTTACAGGAATTCACCCCTCCACTTT
CAWSYRNSPLHF
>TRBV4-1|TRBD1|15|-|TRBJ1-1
TGCGCCAGCAGCCCAACCCCGACAGGGTTGACTGAAGCTTTCTTT
CASSPTPTGLTEAFF
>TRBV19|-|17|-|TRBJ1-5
TGTGCCAGTAGTAAGGGAGAGGGCTTGTACGGTATTCAGCCCCAGCATTTT
CASSKGEGLYGIQPQHF
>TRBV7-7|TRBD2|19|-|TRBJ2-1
TGTGCCAGCAGCCCCCTGAAAAGCGGGGGGCGGATCTCCTACAATGAGCAGTTCTTC
CASSPLKSGGRISYNEQFF
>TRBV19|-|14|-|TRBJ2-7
TGTGCCAGTAGAAGAGGGGAGGCCGTAGGCGAGCAGTACTTC
CASRRGEAVGEQYF